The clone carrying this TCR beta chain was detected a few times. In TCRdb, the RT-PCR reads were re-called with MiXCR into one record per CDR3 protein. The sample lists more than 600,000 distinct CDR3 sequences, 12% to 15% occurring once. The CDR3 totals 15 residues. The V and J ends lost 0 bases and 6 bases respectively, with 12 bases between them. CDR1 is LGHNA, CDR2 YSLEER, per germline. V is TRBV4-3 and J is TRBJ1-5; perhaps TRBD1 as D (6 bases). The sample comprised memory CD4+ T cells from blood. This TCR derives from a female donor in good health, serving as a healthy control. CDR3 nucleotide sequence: TGCGCCAGCAGCCAAGATTGGGGGGCTGTTCAGCCCCAGCATTTT. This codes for CASSQDWGAVQPQHF.